This T cell receptor (beta chain) was documented in a study of T cells in Graves' hyperthyroidism and ophthalmopathy. Diagnosis rested on symptoms, serum thyroxine and TRAb, thyroid ultrasound, and orbital computed tomography. Roughly 10 ml of fresh peripheral blood supplied the PBMCs. Study-level results: Blood also carried most thyroid clonotypes expanded above 0.001. The model predicted ophthalmopathy a median around seven months before onset.

The investigators amplified TCR beta CDR3 regions from RNA transcripts. First-round RT-PCR targeting the TCR CDR3 was performed with the HTBI primer set. Each CDR3 protein gets one entry after TCRdb re-called the multiplex PCR reads with MiXCR. Of around 300,000 distinct CDR3 sequences in the sample, around 20% were seen once. Comments on this clonotype: What it recognizes is unknown.

The V end was cut by 1 base, the J end by 9 bases, with 10 bases between. Germline CDR1 and CDR2: LGHDT and YNNKEL (reference sequence). CDR3 length equals 13 residues. V gene TRBV3-1 combines with J gene TRBJ1-3, with no clear D. The sample was blood. This TCR was recovered from a man between 25 and 39 years old with Graves' ophthalmopathy. The CDR3 protein is CASSQGREGTIYF. For the CDR3, the DNA is TGTGCCAGCAGCCAAGGGAGGGAGGGCACCATATATTTT.